This TCR beta chain originates from a study of T cell repertoires in cytomegalovirus infection. TCRdb re-analysed the reads in MiXCR, keeping a single row per CDR3 protein. The data show about a million distinct CDR3 sequences, approximately 33% seen once. About this clonotype itself: The antigen is not known.

The CDR3 runs to 14 residues. Germline V gene lookup returns CDR1 MNHEY and CDR2 SMNVEV (reference sequence). V dropped 8 bases and J dropped 4 bases, with 17 bases sitting between them. The sequences come from cultured CD8+ T cells from PBMCs, collected from culture after CMV antigen stimulation. The receptor was isolated from a human donor in good health (CMV status not recorded). Some clones in this sample may be carry-over from other donors' samples. The chain employs TRBV27 and TRBJ1-1; D is undetermined. The CDR3 sequence: CASRSGFTGTEAFF. For the CDR3, the DNA is TGTGCCAGCCGATCGGGGTTCACGGGCACTGAAGCTTTCTTT.